This is a list of T cell receptor beta chains from one sample in a study of sequential checkpoint blockade in melanoma. Repertoires were generated with immunoSEQ multiplex PCR, while TCRdb's copy carries only in-frame clones and drops some. The sample contains under 15,000 clones, about 72% of which appear only once. Sequenced here: CD8+ T cells sorted from blood (inferred from file names), sampled from a patient given nivolumab and ipilimumab in sequence. These receptor sequences come from a human patient with melanoma. Some clones in this sample may be carry-over from other donors' samples. CDR3s include the opening cysteine and the closing phenylalanine or tryptophan. D genes are given only for firm matches. Clone size, where shown, is once, few, many, or a class for clones that have expanded.

abundance: few; d_gene: -; v_gene: TRBV10-1; j_gene: TRBJ1-5; CDR3aa: CASSGESNQPQHF; CDR3nt: TGCGCCAGCAGTGGAGAATCGAATCAGCCCCAGCATTTT
abundance: -; d_gene: -; v_gene: TRBV11-3; j_gene: TRBJ1-2; CDR3aa: CASQQGASGYTF; CDR3nt: TGTGCCAGCCAGCAAGGGGCCAGCGGCTACACCTTC
abundance: -; d_gene: -; v_gene: TRBV19; j_gene: TRBJ2-4; CDR3aa: CASSPRTIRDIQYF; CDR3nt: TGTGCCAGTAGTCCGAGGACTATTCGGGACATTCAGTACTTC
abundance: -; d_gene: TRBD2; v_gene: TRBV7-2; j_gene: TRBJ2-7; CDR3aa: CASSFGTSVYEQYF; CDR3nt: TGTGCCAGCAGCTTCGGGACTAGCGTGTACGAGCAGTACTTC
abundance: few; d_gene: -; v_gene: TRBV7-8; j_gene: TRBJ2-1; CDR3aa: CASSPGVSFYNEQFF; CDR3nt: TGTGCCAGCAGCCCGGGGGTCAGCTTTTACAATGAGCAGTTCTTC
abundance: -; d_gene: TRBD2; v_gene: TRBV9; j_gene: TRBJ2-5; CDR3aa: CASSAEGLAGSSGQYF; CDR3nt: TGTGCCAGCAGCGCCGAAGGACTAGCGGGGTCCTCGGGCCAGTACTTC
abundance: -; d_gene: TRBD1; v_gene: TRBV10-3; j_gene: TRBJ2-7; CDR3aa: CAIRQDRAYEQYF; CDR3nt: TGTGCCATCAGGCAAGACAGGGCCTACGAGCAGTACTTC
abundance: -; d_gene: -; v_gene: TRBV4-3; j_gene: TRBJ2-7; CDR3aa: CASSPDGTYEQYF; CDR3nt: TGCGCCAGCAGTCCTGACGGGACCTACGAGCAGTACTTC
abundance: -; d_gene: TRBD1; v_gene: TRBV7-9; j_gene: TRBJ2-5; CDR3aa: CASSRTGGKTQYF; CDR3nt: TGTGCCAGCAGCCGTACAGGGGGCAAGACCCAGTACTTC
abundance: -; d_gene: -; v_gene: TRBV7-5; j_gene: TRBJ1-1; CDR3aa: CARSCRRGTEAFF; CDR3nt: TGTGCCAGAAGCTGCAGACGGGGGACTGAAGCTTTCTTT
abundance: -; d_gene: -; v_gene: TRBV4-1; j_gene: TRBJ2-7; CDR3aa: CASSQANYEQYF; CDR3nt: TGCGCCAGCAGCCAAGCTAACTACGAGCAGTACTTC
abundance: -; d_gene: -; v_gene: TRBV6-6; j_gene: TRBJ1-5; CDR3aa: CASSDDGASNQPQHF; CDR3nt: TGTGCCAGCAGTGACGATGGGGCCAGCAATCAGCCCCAGCATTTT
abundance: -; d_gene: TRBD2; v_gene: TRBV6-5; j_gene: TRBJ2-3; CDR3aa: CATGGRGASTDTQYF; CDR3nt: TGTGCCACCGGTGGGCGGGGGGCTAGCACAGATACGCAGTATTTT
abundance: -; d_gene: TRBD1; v_gene: TRBV12-5; j_gene: TRBJ1-1; CDR3aa: CASGLGQGNTEAFF; CDR3nt: TGTGCTAGTGGTTTGGGACAGGGGAACACTGAAGCTTTCTTT
abundance: -; d_gene: TRBD2; v_gene: TRBV6-1; j_gene: TRBJ2-2; CDR3aa: CASMGGVATGELFF; CDR3nt: TGTGCCAGCATGGGGGGGGTGGCCACCGGGGAGCTGTTTTTT
abundance: once; d_gene: -; v_gene: TRBV4-2; j_gene: TRBJ1-5; CDR3aa: CASSQHSPDSLLGNQPQHF; CDR3nt: TGTGCCAGCAGCCAACACTCCCCGGACAGCCTACTTGGCAATCAGCCCCAGCATTTT
abundance: -; d_gene: -; v_gene: TRBV2; j_gene: TRBJ2-7; CDR3aa: CASRYTGSSTYEQYF; CDR3nt: TGTGCCAGCAGGTATACAGGGTCCTCCACCTACGAGCAGTACTTC
abundance: -; d_gene: -; v_gene: TRBV28; j_gene: TRBJ2-2; CDR3aa: CASSFLAGGNTGELFF; CDR3nt: TGTGCCAGCAGTTTCCTGGCCGGGGGGAACACCGGGGAGCTGTTTTTT
abundance: -; d_gene: TRBD1; v_gene: TRBV4-3; j_gene: TRBJ1-6; CDR3aa: CASSHHRGNSPLHF; CDR3nt: TGCGCCAGCAGCCATCACAGGGGAAATTCACCCCTCCACTTT
abundance: -; d_gene: TRBD1; v_gene: TRBV4-1; j_gene: TRBJ2-7; CDR3aa: CASSPRWNGQGLYF; CDR3nt: TGCGCCAGCAGCCCAAGATGGAACGGACAGGGGCTGTACTTC
abundance: -; d_gene: -; v_gene: TRBV25-1; j_gene: TRBJ1-2; CDR3aa: CASSEGAGAGYGYTF; CDR3nt: TGTGCCAGCAGTGAAGGTGCAGGGGCCGGGTATGGCTACACCTTC
abundance: -; d_gene: -; v_gene: TRBV19; j_gene: TRBJ1-2; CDR3aa: CASKVQGSYGYTF; CDR3nt: TGTGCCAGTAAGGTCCAGGGGTCCTATGGCTACACCTTC
abundance: -; d_gene: -; v_gene: TRBV7-9; j_gene: TRBJ1-5; CDR3aa: CASSSGLTHDQHF; CDR3nt: TGTGCCAGCAGTTCGGGACTGACCCACGACCAGCATTTT
abundance: -; d_gene: -; v_gene: TRBV9; j_gene: TRBJ2-1; CDR3aa: CASSPRRTVSYNEQFF; CDR3nt: TGTGCCAGCAGCCCCCGAAGGACAGTCTCCTACAATGAGCAGTTCTTC
abundance: -; d_gene: TRBD1; v_gene: TRBV4-1; j_gene: TRBJ1-6; CDR3aa: CASSQDSGGNNSPLHF; CDR3nt: TGCGCCAGCAGCCAAGATTCAGGGGGCAATAATTCACCCCTCCACTTT
abundance: -; d_gene: TRBD1; v_gene: TRBV28; j_gene: TRBJ2-5; CDR3aa: CASQFYRTGRETQYF; CDR3nt: TGTGCCAGCCAGTTTTATCGGACAGGGCGAGAGACCCAGTACTTC
abundance: -; d_gene: TRBD2; v_gene: TRBV6-4; j_gene: TRBJ2-1; CDR3aa: CASSDGGLAGDRPYNEQFF; CDR3nt: TGTGCCAGCAGTGACGGGGGACTAGCGGGGGACCGTCCCTACAATGAGCAGTTCTTC
abundance: few; d_gene: TRBD1; v_gene: TRBV7-9; j_gene: TRBJ1-5; CDR3aa: CASSLTGGGQPQHF; CDR3nt: TGTGCCAGCAGCTTAACAGGGGGCGGTCAGCCCCAGCATTTT
abundance: -; d_gene: -; v_gene: TRBV28; j_gene: TRBJ2-1; CDR3aa: CASSLGHGNEQFF; CDR3nt: TGTGCCAGCAGTTTAGGACACGGCAATGAGCAGTTCTTC
abundance: -; d_gene: -; v_gene: TRBV2; j_gene: TRBJ2-1; CDR3aa: CAGERGIYNEQFF; CDR3nt: TGTGCCGGAGAGAGGGGGATCTACAATGAGCAGTTCTTC
abundance: -; d_gene: TRBD1; v_gene: TRBV9; j_gene: TRBJ1-2; CDR3aa: CASSEGTGVGYTF; CDR3nt: TGTGCCAGCAGCGAGGGGACAGGGGTTGGCTACACCTTC
abundance: -; d_gene: -; v_gene: TRBV7-6; j_gene: TRBJ2-3; CDR3aa: CASSRGAGEVTDTQYF; CDR3nt: TGTGCCAGCAGCCGGGGGGCAGGGGAGGTGACAGATACGCAGTATTTT
abundance: -; d_gene: -; v_gene: TRBV6-5; j_gene: TRBJ2-1; CDR3aa: CASSPSETQEQFF; CDR3nt: TGTGCCAGCAGTCCCTCAGAAACACAGGAGCAGTTCTTC
abundance: -; d_gene: -; v_gene: TRBV7-9; j_gene: TRBJ1-1; CDR3aa: CASSSRTDTEAFF; CDR3nt: TGTGCCAGCAGCTCAAGGACAGATACTGAAGCTTTCTTT
abundance: -; d_gene: -; v_gene: TRBV7-2; j_gene: TRBJ2-7; CDR3aa: CASSFRGSYEQYF; CDR3nt: TGTGCCAGCAGCTTCCGGGGGTCCTACGAGCAGTACTTC
abundance: -; d_gene: TRBD1; v_gene: TRBV27; j_gene: TRBJ2-7; CDR3aa: CASSPQGRQGWYEQYF; CDR3nt: TGTGCCAGCAGTCCCCAAGGGAGACAGGGGTGGTACGAGCAGTACTTC
abundance: -; d_gene: -; v_gene: TRBV4-1; j_gene: TRBJ2-4; CDR3aa: CASSDGGNIQYF; CDR3nt: TGCGCCAGCAGCGACGGGGGAAACATTCAGTACTTC
abundance: -; d_gene: TRBD1; v_gene: TRBV30; j_gene: TRBJ2-7; CDR3aa: CAWNAGTGAYF; CDR3nt: TGTGCCTGGAATGCCGGGACAGGGGCCTACTTC
abundance: -; d_gene: -; v_gene: TRBV7-9; j_gene: TRBJ2-1; CDR3aa: CASSLELRIYNEQFF; CDR3nt: TGTGCCAGCAGCTTAGAGTTGAGGATCTACAATGAGCAGTTCTTC
abundance: -; d_gene: -; v_gene: TRBV9; j_gene: TRBJ2-1; CDR3aa: CASSEGGGGYNEQFF; CDR3nt: TGTGCCAGCAGCGAGGGGGGGGGCGGCTACAATGAGCAGTTCTTC
abundance: -; d_gene: -; v_gene: TRBV9; j_gene: TRBJ1-4; CDR3aa: CASSVSGANEKLFF; CDR3nt: TGTGCCAGCAGCGTAAGCGGGGCTAATGAAAAACTGTTTTTT
abundance: once; d_gene: -; v_gene: TRBV7-9; j_gene: TRBJ2-1; CDR3aa: CASSQSSDEQFF; CDR3nt: TGTGCCAGCAGCCAATCTAGCGATGAGCAGTTCTTC
abundance: -; d_gene: TRBD1; v_gene: TRBV9; j_gene: TRBJ2-6; CDR3aa: CASSRRGQGRSGANVLTF; CDR3nt: TGTGCCAGCAGCCGGAGGGGACAGGGGCGTTCTGGGGCCAACGTCCTGACTTTC
abundance: -; d_gene: TRBD1; v_gene: TRBV28; j_gene: TRBJ2-1; CDR3aa: CASSLGQTHNEQFF; CDR3nt: TGTGCCAGCAGTTTGGGACAGACTCACAATGAGCAGTTCTTC
abundance: -; d_gene: -; v_gene: TRBV4-1; j_gene: TRBJ2-1; CDR3aa: CASSLSLGANEQFF; CDR3nt: TGCGCCAGCAGCCTTTCCTTAGGGGCCAATGAGCAGTTCTTC
abundance: -; d_gene: -; v_gene: TRBV7-6; j_gene: TRBJ1-1; CDR3aa: CASSLGRTVEAFF; CDR3nt: TGTGCCAGCAGCTTAGGCAGGACTGTTGAAGCTTTCTTT
abundance: few; d_gene: -; v_gene: TRBV7-6; j_gene: TRBJ1-5; CDR3aa: CASSHWSGGVDQPQHF; CDR3nt: TGTGCCAGCAGCCATTGGAGCGGGGGCGTCGATCAGCCCCAGCATTTT
abundance: -; d_gene: TRBD2; v_gene: TRBV9; j_gene: TRBJ2-3; CDR3aa: CASSVGLAGGDTQYF; CDR3nt: TGTGCCAGCAGCGTAGGACTAGCGGGGGGAGATACGCAGTATTTT
abundance: -; d_gene: TRBD1; v_gene: TRBV19; j_gene: TRBJ1-2; CDR3aa: CASTAGTGYSLLGYTF; CDR3nt: TGTGCCAGTACCGCCGGGACAGGGTACTCTCTCCTCGGCTACACCTTC
abundance: -; d_gene: TRBD1; v_gene: TRBV13; j_gene: TRBJ2-7; CDR3aa: CASSRGQGPFYEQYF; CDR3nt: TGTGCCAGCAGCAGAGGACAGGGACCCTTCTACGAGCAGTACTTC
abundance: -; d_gene: TRBD1; v_gene: TRBV4-3; j_gene: TRBJ1-2; CDR3aa: CASSHLGQGDDYTF; CDR3nt: TGCGCCAGCAGCCATCTGGGACAGGGGGATGACTACACCTTC
abundance: -; d_gene: TRBD2; v_gene: TRBV5-5; j_gene: TRBJ2-7; CDR3aa: CASSSLLAGATYEQYF; CDR3nt: TGTGCCAGCAGCTCGTTACTAGCGGGGGCGACCTACGAGCAGTACTTC